Listed below are T cell receptor beta chains from one sample, sequenced in a study of PD-1 blockade in classical Hodgkin lymphoma. Assay used: immunoSEQ multiplex PCR; TCRdb lists only in-frame clones, some missing. Here the sample spans 110,000 or so clones, about 89% being singletons. Source: peripheral blood mononuclear cells (PBMCs), taken before the second cycle of nivolumab. The receptors were gathered from a human donor with classical Hodgkin lymphoma. The CDR3 runs from the conserved cysteine through the conserved F or W. Each record gives: clone size, V gene, D gene, J gene, CDR3 DNA, CDR3 protein. The D gene is left open where the match is weak. The listing skips clone size in some rows; elsewhere it reads once, few, many or a size class.

>few|TRBV6-5|TRBD2|TRBJ2-3
TGTGCCAGCAGAGGAACTAGCGGGAGATCAGATACGCAGTATTTT
CASRGTSGRSDTQYF
>-|TRBV27|-|TRBJ2-2
TGTGCCAGCGGGAACACCGGGGAGCTGTTTTTT
CASGNTGELFF
>many|TRBV13|-|TRBJ2-5
TGTGCCAGCAGCTTTCGCTGGACAGTTCAAGAGACCCAGTACTTC
CASSFRWTVQETQYF
>-|TRBV15|-|TRBJ1-1
TGTGCCACCAGCAGAGAAGGGGGGTCGCACACTGAAGCTTTCTTT
CATSREGGSHTEAFF
>-|TRBV7-2|-|TRBJ1-2
TGTGCCAGCAGCTTAGATCGGAACAGGGCTGTCTATGGCTACACCTTC
CASSLDRNRAVYGYTF
>once|TRBV29-1|TRBD2|TRBJ2-7
TGCAGCGTGCGAGGGACTAGTTACGAGCAGTACTTC
CSVRGTSYEQYF
>-|TRBV5-1|-|TRBJ2-3
TGCGCCAGCAGCTCGATGACAAGCACAGATACGCAGTATTTT
CASSSMTSTDTQYF
>-|TRBV15|-|TRBJ1-1
TGTGCCACCAGCAGAGTCCTGGCGAACACTGAAGCTTTCTTT
CATSRVLANTEAFF
>-|TRBV6-5|-|TRBJ2-7
TGTGCCAGCAGTTGGGGACTTAACTACGAGCAGTACTTC
CASSWGLNYEQYF
>-|TRBV18|TRBD1|TRBJ2-3
TGTGCCAGCTCACCACCGGTAACAGGGGGGTTCACAGATACGCAGTATTTT
CASSPPVTGGFTDTQYF
>-|TRBV2|-|TRBJ2-5
TGTGCCAGCAGTCCGGCGGAGACCCAGTACTTC
CASSPAETQYF
>-|TRBV9|-|TRBJ2-1
TGTGCCAGCAGCTCGACCGGGACACACCAGGCTGTTGAGCAGTTCTTC
CASSSTGTHQAVEQFF
>-|TRBV7-2|-|TRBJ1-1
TGTGCCAGCAGCCTGTCCCCTTTATTGGACACTGAAGCTTTCTTT
CASSLSPLLDTEAFF
>-|TRBV5-6|TRBD1|TRBJ2-7
TGTGCCAGCAGCCCGGGGACAGCTCCGTACGAGCAGTACTTC
CASSPGTAPYEQYF
>-|TRBV6-5|-|TRBJ1-4
TGTGCCAGCACCAGGAGCCGAACTAATGAAAAACTGTTTTTT
CASTRSRTNEKLFF
>once|TRBV5-4|-|TRBJ1-2
TGTGCCAGCAGCTTGGGCCCGGTTAGGGGCTATGGCTACACCTTC
CASSLGPVRGYGYTF
>-|TRBV5-1|-|TRBJ1-1
TGCGCCAGCAACCCGGATGGACAGACTCCTGAAGCTTTCTTT
CASNPDGQTPEAFF
>once|TRBV11-2|-|TRBJ2-2
TGTGCCAGCAGCTTTTCGGCCGGGGAGCTGTTTTTT
CASSFSAGELFF
>-|TRBV30|-|TRBJ2-3
TGTGCCTGGGGGGGTCCAGATACGCAGTATTTT
CAWGGPDTQYF
>-|TRBV4-1|TRBD2|TRBJ2-7
TGCGCCAGCAGCCAAGATGTCCGGGAGGGGTGGAACGAGCAGTACTTC
CASSQDVREGWNEQYF
>-|TRBV18|-|TRBJ2-5
TGTGCCAGCTCACCGAACCAAGAGACCCAGTACTTC
CASSPNQETQYF
>-|TRBV21-1|-|TRBJ1-1
TGTGCCAGCAGCAAAGGCTTGTGGAACACTGAAGCTTTCTTT
CASSKGLWNTEAFF
>-|TRBV5-6|-|TRBJ2-1
TGTGCCAGCAGCGTCACGGGACTCTTCTACAATGAGCAGTTCTTC
CASSVTGLFYNEQFF
>-|TRBV5-1|-|TRBJ1-1
TGCGCCAGCATGATATCAGGGAGGATGAACACTGAAGCTTTCTTT
CASMISGRMNTEAFF
>-|TRBV28|-|TRBJ1-1
TGTGCCAGCAGGAAAACTGGGAACACTGAAGCTTTCTTT
CASRKTGNTEAFF
>-|TRBV11-2|-|TRBJ2-5
TGTGCCAGCAGCTTAGATACCGGTCGTACCCAGTACTTC
CASSLDTGRTQYF
>once|TRBV7-9|-|TRBJ1-4
TGTGCCAGCAGCTTAGCTCCTCCTCCTCCTACTAATGAAAAACTGTTTTTT
CASSLAPPPPTNEKLFF
>few|TRBV6-1|-|TRBJ1-3
TGTGCCAGCAGTGAAGCACAGGGACTCGGAAACACCATATATTTT
CASSEAQGLGNTIYF
>-|TRBV28|TRBD2|TRBJ2-3
TGTGCCAGCAGTTCCCCCCGACTAGCGGGAGAGGGGACAGATACGCAGTATTTT
CASSSPRLAGEGTDTQYF
>-|TRBV29-1|TRBD1|TRBJ1-2
TGCAGCGTTGAGTCGGGACAGGGTTCCGGCTACACCTTC
CSVESGQGSGYTF
>-|TRBV29-1|-|TRBJ2-2
TGCAGCGTGACGGGGACCACCGGGGAGCTGTTTTTT
CSVTGTTGELFF
>-|TRBV19|-|TRBJ2-7
TGTGCCAGTAGCCCCGGGGCACGCTACGAGCAGTACTTC
CASSPGARYEQYF
>-|TRBV27|-|TRBJ1-4
TGTGCCAGCAGTTTAATCGCACACTATGAAAAACTGTTTTTT
CASSLIAHYEKLFF
>-|TRBV7-7|TRBD1|TRBJ2-5
TGTGCTAGCAGCTTATCAGGGGGCCCAGGCTGGGGGACCCAGTACTTC
CASSLSGGPGWGTQYF
>-|TRBV5-4|-|TRBJ1-2
TGTGCCAGCAGCTTAGTTTTGGGGCAAGACTATGGCTACACCTTC
CASSLVLGQDYGYTF
>-|TRBV29-1|-|TRBJ1-3
TGCAGCGTTGAAGTTAACTCTGGAAACACCATATATTTT
CSVEVNSGNTIYF
>few|TRBV19|-|TRBJ1-5
TGTGCCAGTAGTATAGCTGGGGGTATCAGCAATCAGCCCCAGCATTTT
CASSIAGGISNQPQHF
>-|TRBV27|-|TRBJ1-1
TGTGCCAGCAGCGGGGTGGGGGGATGGGACACTGAAGCTTTCTTT
CASSGVGGWDTEAFF
>-|TRBV4-1|-|TRBJ2-7
TGCGCCAGCAGCCAAGATACCGTGTACGAGCAGTACTTC
CASSQDTVYEQYF
>-|TRBV4-1|TRBD2|TRBJ2-1
TGCGCCAGCAGCCCGGGACTAGCGGGAGACAATGAGCAGTTCTTC
CASSPGLAGDNEQFF
>-|TRBV4-1|-|TRBJ2-3
TGCGCCAGCAGCCAAGACGGGATGGGGGCTAGGCAGTATTTT
CASSQDGMGARQYF
>-|TRBV6-1|TRBD2|TRBJ2-1
TGTGCCAGCAGCTTAGCGGGAGTTGAACACAATGAGCAGTTCTTC
CASSLAGVEHNEQFF
>once|TRBV6-1|-|TRBJ2-3
TGTGCCAGCCGCACGTCTGACGGGGCGTCAGATACGCAGTATTTT
CASRTSDGASDTQYF
>-|TRBV7-9|-|TRBJ2-5
TGTGCCAGCAGCTCCTCTCAAGAGACCCAGTACTTC
CASSSSQETQYF